The 10 T cell receptor beta chains presented below share a single source sample, sequenced in a study of T cell changes during pregnancy in multiple sclerosis. Libraries were prepared by immunoSEQ multiplex PCR; TCRdb keeps only in-frame clonotypes and omits some of them. The sample includes 45,000 to 55,000 clones, around 93% seen only once; the top ten take 0.45% to 0.65%. This specimen consisted of CD4+ T cells from peripheral blood mononuclear cells, obtained after pregnancy. These receptors all come from a female donor with multiple sclerosis, enrolled in a pregnancy study.

The chain uses TRBV2 and TRBJ1-2; D perhaps matches TRBD1 (5 bases). CDR1 is SNHLY, CDR2 FYNNEI, per germline. The V end was cut by 1 base, the J end by 2 bases, with 5 bases between. The CDR3 sequence is 13 residues long. In nucleotides, the CDR3 is TGTGCCAGCAGTGAAGAGGGGAACTATGGCTACACCTTC. It yields the protein CASSEEGNYGYTF.

The rearrangement links TRBV25-1 to TRBJ2-5; 12 bases agree with TRBD2. With V trimmed by 4 bases and J by 6 bases, 12 bases remained unmatched. This CDR3 has 17 amino acids. Germline V gene sequence: CDR1 MGHDK, CDR2 SYGVNS. The CDR3 region has the DNA TGTGCCAGCAGTGCTAGCGGGAGGGTAGTTGGAGAAAAGACCCAGTACTTC. Translation: CASSASGRVVGEKTQYF.

The chain has TRBV27 and TRBJ2-1; 7 positions match TRBD2. In germline, CDR1 is MNHEY, CDR2 SMNVEV (reference sequence). The CDR3 has 15 residues. V trimming: 3 bases; J trimming: 4 bases; junction bases outside the gene matches: 6. The CDR3 loop is CASSFAASGYNEQFF. The CDR3 DNA follows: TGTGCCAGCAGTTTTGCGGCTAGCGGATACAATGAGCAGTTCTTC.

The genes are TRBV19 and TRBJ2-2, with 12 bases aligning to TRBD2. J gave up 1 base and V 4 bases, and 1 base lay outside the gene matches. The CDR3 has 16 residues. CDR1 LNHDA and CDR2 SQIVND come from the germline V gene (reference sequence). The CDR3 sequence is CASSRTSGENTGELFF. The CDR3 DNA reads as TGTGCCAGTAGTAGGACTAGCGGGGAGAACACCGGGGAGCTGTTTTTT.

This clone was found once. The CDR3 reads CASGSLTSTYEQYF. The CDR3 coding sequence is TGTGCCAGCGGGTCCCTGACATCCACCTACGAGCAGTACTTC. V usage is TRBV5-5 and J usage is TRBJ2-7; D is unresolved. CDR3 length equals 14 residues. V was clipped by 7 bases and J by 2 bases, with 16 bases between them. Germline V gives CDR1 SGHKS, CDR2 YYEKEE (reference sequence).

The chain employs TRBV5-6 and TRBJ2-7; the match to TRBD1 covers 7 bases. Germline loops: CDR1 SGHDT, CDR2 YYEEEE. Trimming cost V 3 bases and J 0 bases; bases outside gene matches: 6. This CDR3 has 15 amino acids. The DNA for the CDR3 is TGTGCCAGCAGCTCTCGGACAGGCGTCTCCTACGAGCAGTACTTC. Translated: CASSSRTGVSYEQYF. The whole variable domain, remainder taken from reference TRBV5-6 and TRBJ2-7, is DAGVTQSPTHLIKTRGQQVTLRCSPKSGHDTVSWYQQALGQGPQFIFQYYEEEERQRGNFPDRFSGHQFPNYSSELNVNALLLGDSALYLCASSSRTGVSYEQYFGPGTRLTVT.

The gene calls are TRBV7-9 and TRBJ2-3; maybe TRBD1 (5 bases). Trimming pared 2 bases from V and 1 base from J, leaving 10 bases between. CDR1 SEHNR and CDR2 FQNEAQ come from the germline V gene (reference sequence). This CDR3 contains 15 residues. The CDR3 spells CASSLRQGGTDTQYF. As DNA, the CDR3 is TGTGCCAGCAGCTTACGCCAGGGTGGCACAGATACGCAGTATTTT.

This chain uses TRBV19 with TRBJ1-5; D perhaps matches TRBD1 (5 bases). V was shortened by 1 base and J by 3 bases, with 13 bases between the two germline ends. Germline values: CDR1 LNHDA, CDR2 SQIVND (reference sequence). This CDR3 contains 16 residues. CDR3 loop: CASSIVRQGINQPQHF. The DNA for the CDR3 is TGTGCCAGTAGTATAGTGAGGCAGGGAATCAATCAGCCCCAGCATTTT.

The rearrangement links TRBV9 to TRBJ2-5, with 8 bases that match TRBD2. The CDR3 loop spans 14 amino acids. Germline CDR1 reads SGDLS; CDR2 reads YYNGEE. V was pared by 4 bases and J by 5 bases, with 7 bases of the junction left unmatched. CDR3 loop: CASSQRTGGETQYF. The CDR3 DNA reads as TGTGCCAGCAGCCAGCGGACGGGGGGGGAGACCCAGTACTTC.

This chain joins TRBV30 and TRBJ1-1, with D unclear. This CDR3 contains 12 residues. V was trimmed by 4 bases and J by 0 bases, leaving 6 bases between them. CDR1 and CDR2 (germline): GTSNPN, SVGIG (reference sequence). The CDR3 is CAWIRVNTEAFF. In nucleotides, the CDR3 is TGTGCCTGGATCCGAGTGAACACTGAAGCTTTCTTT.